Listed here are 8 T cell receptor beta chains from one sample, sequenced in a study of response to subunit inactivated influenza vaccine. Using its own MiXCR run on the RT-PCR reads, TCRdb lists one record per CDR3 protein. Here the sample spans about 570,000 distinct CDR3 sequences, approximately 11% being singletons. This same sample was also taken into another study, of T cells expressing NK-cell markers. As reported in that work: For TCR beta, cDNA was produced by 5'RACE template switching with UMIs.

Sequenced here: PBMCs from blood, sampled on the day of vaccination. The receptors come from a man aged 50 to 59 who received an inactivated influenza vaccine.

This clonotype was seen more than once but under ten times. The chain's CDR3 is CASSKTGVGETQYF. The CDR3 region has the DNA TGTGCCAGCAGTAAAACAGGGGTTGGAGAGACCCAGTACTTC. The chain uses TRBV6-1 and TRBJ2-5, with 7 bases fitting TRBD1. From germline, CDR1 is MNHNS and CDR2 SASEGT. The trim removed 5 bases at V and 4 bases at J, leaving 7 bases unmatched. This CDR3 spans 14 amino acids.

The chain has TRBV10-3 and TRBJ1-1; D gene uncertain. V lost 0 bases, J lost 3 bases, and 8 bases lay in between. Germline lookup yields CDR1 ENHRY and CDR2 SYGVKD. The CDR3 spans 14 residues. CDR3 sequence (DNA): TGTGCCATCAGTGAGTCGGAAAAGGACACTGAAGCTTTCTTT. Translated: CAISESEKDTEAFF.

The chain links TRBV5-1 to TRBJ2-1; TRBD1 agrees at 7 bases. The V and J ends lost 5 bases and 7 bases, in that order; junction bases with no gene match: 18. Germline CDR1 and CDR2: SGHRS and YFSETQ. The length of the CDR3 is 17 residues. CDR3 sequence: CASSLWYLKTGPNEQFF. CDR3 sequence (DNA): TGCGCCAGCAGTTTGTGGTACTTGAAGACAGGGCCGAATGAGCAGTTCTTC.

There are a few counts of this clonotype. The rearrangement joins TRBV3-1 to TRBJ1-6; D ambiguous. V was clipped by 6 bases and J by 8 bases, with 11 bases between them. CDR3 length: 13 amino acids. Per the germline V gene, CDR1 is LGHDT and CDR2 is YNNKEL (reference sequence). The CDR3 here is CASRAGWYSPLHF. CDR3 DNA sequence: TGTGCCAGCAGAGCCGGATGGTATTCACCCCTCCACTTT. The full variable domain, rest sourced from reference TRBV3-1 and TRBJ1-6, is DTAVSQTPKYLVTQMGNDKSIKCEQNLGHDTMYWYKQDSKKFLKIMFSYNNKELIINETVPNRFSPKSPDKAHLNLHINSLELGDSAVYFCASRAGWYSPLHFGNGTRLTVT.

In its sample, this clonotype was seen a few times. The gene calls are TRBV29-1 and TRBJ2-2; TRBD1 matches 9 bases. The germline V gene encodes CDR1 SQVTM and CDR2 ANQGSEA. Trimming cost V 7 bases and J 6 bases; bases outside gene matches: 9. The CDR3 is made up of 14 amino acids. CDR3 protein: CSARRDRESGELFF. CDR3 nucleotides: TGCAGCGCTCGCCGGGACAGGGAATCCGGGGAGCTGTTTTTT.

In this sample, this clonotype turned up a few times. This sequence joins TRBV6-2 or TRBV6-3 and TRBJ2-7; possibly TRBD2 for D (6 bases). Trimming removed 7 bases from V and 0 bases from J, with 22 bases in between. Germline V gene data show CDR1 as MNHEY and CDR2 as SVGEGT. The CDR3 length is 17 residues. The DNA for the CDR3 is TGTGCCAGCACTCCCTATGGCCGGGGGTCGAGCTCCTACGAGCAGTACTTC. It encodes CASTPYGRGSSSYEQYF.

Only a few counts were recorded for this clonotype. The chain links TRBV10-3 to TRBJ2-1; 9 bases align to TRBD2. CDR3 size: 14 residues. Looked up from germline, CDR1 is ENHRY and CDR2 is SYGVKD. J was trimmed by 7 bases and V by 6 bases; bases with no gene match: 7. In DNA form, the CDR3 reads TGTGCCATCAGGGAAATAGCGGGAGAGAATGAGCAGTTCTTC. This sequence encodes CAIREIAGENEQFF.

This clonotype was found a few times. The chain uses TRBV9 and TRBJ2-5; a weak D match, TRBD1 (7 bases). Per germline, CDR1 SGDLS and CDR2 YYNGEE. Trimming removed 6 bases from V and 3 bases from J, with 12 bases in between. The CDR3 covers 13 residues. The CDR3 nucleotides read TGTGCCAGCACCGGAGGGACAGAAGAGACCCAGTACTTC. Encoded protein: CASTGGTEETQYF.